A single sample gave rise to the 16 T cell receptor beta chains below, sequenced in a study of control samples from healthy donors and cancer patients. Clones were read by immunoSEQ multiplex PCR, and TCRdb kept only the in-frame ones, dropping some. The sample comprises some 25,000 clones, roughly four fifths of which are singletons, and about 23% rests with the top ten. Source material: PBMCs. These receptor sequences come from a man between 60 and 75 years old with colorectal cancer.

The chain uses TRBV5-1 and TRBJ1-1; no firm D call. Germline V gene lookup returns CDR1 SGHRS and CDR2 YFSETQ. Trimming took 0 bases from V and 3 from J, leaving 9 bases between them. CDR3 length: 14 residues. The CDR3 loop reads CASSLVFGDTEAFF. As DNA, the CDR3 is TGCGCCAGCAGCTTGGTATTCGGGGACACTGAAGCTTTCTTT.

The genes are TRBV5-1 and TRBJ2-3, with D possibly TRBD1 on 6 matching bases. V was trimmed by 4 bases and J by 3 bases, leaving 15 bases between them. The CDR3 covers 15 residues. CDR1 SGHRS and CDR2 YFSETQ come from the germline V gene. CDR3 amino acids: CASSPVGQGTDTQYF. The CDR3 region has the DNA TGCGCCAGCAGCCCCGTCGGGCAGGGGACAGATACGCAGTATTTT.

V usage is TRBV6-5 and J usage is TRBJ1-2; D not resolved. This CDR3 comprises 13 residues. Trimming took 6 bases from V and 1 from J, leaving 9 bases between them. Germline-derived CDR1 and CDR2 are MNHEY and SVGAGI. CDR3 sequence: CASRLRDNYGYTF. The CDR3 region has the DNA TGTGCCAGCAGGCTAAGGGATAACTATGGCTACACCTTC.

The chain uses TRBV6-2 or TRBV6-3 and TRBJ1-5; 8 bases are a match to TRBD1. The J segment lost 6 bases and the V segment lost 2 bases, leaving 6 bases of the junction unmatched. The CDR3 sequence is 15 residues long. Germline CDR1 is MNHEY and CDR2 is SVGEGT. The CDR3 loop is CASSYPRGQGQPQHF. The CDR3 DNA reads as TGTGCCAGCAGTTACCCCAGGGGGCAGGGTCAGCCCCAGCATTTT.

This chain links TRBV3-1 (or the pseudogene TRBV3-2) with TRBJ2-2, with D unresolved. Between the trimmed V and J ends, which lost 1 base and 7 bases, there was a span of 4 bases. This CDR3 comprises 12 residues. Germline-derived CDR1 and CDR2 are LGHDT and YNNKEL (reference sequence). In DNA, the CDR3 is TGTGCCAGCAGCCAAGGGTTCGGGGAGCTGTTTTTT. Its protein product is CASSQGFGELFF.

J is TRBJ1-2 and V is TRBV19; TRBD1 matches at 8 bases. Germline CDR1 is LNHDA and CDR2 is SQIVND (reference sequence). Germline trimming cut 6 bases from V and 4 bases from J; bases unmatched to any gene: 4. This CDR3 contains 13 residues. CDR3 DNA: TGTGCCAGTAGCCACACAGGGGGCTATGGCTACACCTTC. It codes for CASSHTGGYGYTF.

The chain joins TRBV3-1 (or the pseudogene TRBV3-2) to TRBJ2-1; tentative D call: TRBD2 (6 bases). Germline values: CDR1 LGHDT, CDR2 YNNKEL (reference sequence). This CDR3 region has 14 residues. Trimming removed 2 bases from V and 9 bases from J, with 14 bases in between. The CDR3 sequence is CASSQTRAGSEQFF. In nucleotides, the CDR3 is TGTGCCAGCAGCCAAACTAGGGCGGGAAGTGAGCAGTTCTTC.

Here the CDR3 reads CASSQGIGGQADTQYF. CDR3 DNA sequence: TGCGCCAGCAGCCAAGGGATCGGGGGGCAGGCAGATACGCAGTATTTT. The J gene is TRBJ2-3, the V gene TRBV4-3; maybe TRBD2 (7 bases). V lost 1 base and J lost 4, with 15 bases in between. Germline lookup yields CDR1 LGHNA and CDR2 YSLEER. The CDR3 is made up of 16 amino acids.

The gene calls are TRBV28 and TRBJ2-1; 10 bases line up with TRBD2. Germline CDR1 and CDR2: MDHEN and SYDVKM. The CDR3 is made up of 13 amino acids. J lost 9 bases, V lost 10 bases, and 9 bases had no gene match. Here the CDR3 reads CAMASGGGTEQFF. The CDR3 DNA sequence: TGTGCCATGGCTAGCGGGGGTGGCACTGAGCAGTTCTTC.

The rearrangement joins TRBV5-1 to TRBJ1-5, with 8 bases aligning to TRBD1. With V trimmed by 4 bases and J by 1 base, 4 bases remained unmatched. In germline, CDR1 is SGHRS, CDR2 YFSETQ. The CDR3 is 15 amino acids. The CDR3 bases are TGCGCCAGCAGCCTCGGGACAGGAAGCAATCAGCCCCAGCATTTT. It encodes CASSLGTGSNQPQHF.

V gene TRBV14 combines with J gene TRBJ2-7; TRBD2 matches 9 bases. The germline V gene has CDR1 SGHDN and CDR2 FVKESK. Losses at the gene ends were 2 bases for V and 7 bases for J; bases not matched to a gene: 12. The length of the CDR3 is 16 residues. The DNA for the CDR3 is TGTGCCAGCAGCCAACTCAGCGGGGGGAGTGTTCGAGAGCAGTACTTC. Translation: CASSQLSGGSVREQYF. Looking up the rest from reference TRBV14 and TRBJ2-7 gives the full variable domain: EAGVTQFPSHSVIEKGQTVTLRCDPISGHDNLYWYRRVMGKEIKFLLHFVKESKQDESGMPNNRFLAERTGGTYSTLKVQPAELEDSGVYFCASSQLSGGSVREQYFGPGTRLTVT.

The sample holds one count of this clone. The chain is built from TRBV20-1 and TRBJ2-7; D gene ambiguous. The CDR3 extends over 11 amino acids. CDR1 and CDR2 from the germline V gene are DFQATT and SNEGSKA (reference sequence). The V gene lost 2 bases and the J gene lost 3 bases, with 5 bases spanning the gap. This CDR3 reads CSARIRYEQYF. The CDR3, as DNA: TGCAGTGCTAGAATCCGCTACGAGCAGTACTTC.

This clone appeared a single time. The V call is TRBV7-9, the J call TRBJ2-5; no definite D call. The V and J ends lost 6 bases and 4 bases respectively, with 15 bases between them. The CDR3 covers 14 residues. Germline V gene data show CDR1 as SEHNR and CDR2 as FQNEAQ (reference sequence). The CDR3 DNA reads TGTGCCAGCAGGGCCGCCCTCGGGCTAGAGACCCAGTACTTC. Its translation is CASRAALGLETQYF. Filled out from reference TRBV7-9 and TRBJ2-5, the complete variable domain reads DTGVSQNPRHKITKRGQNVTFRCDPISEHNRLYWYRQTLGQGPEFLTYFQNEAQLEKSRLLSDRFSAERPKGSFSTLEIQRTEQGDSAMYLCASRAALGLETQYFGPGTRLLVL.

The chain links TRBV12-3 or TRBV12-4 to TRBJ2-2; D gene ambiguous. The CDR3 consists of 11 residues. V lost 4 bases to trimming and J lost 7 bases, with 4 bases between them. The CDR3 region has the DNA TGTGCCAGCAGTTACGACGGGGAGCTGTTTTTT. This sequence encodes CASSYDGELFF.

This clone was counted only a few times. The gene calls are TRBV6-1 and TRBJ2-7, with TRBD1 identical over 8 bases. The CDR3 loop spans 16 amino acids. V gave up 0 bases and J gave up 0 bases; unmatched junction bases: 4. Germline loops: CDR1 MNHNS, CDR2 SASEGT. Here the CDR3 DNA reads TGTGCCAGCAGTGAAGCGGGACAGGAGTTCTCCTACGAGCAGTACGTC. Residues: CASSEAGQEFSYEQYV.

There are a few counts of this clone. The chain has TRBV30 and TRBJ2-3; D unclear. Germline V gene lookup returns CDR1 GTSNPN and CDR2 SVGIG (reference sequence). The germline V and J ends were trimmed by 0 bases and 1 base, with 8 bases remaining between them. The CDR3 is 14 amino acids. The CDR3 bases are TGTGCCTGGAGTGTAGGGTTTGGCACAGATACGCAGTATTTT. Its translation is CAWSVGFGTDTQYF.